Listed below are T cell receptor beta chains from one sample, sequenced in a study of T-cell memory formation after mild COVID-19. In TCRdb, the 5' RACE reads were re-called with MiXCR into one record per CDR3 protein. The sample comprises 250,000 to 300,000 distinct CDR3 sequences, 15% to 20% of which are singletons, and more than 20% rests with the top ten. The sequenced sample consisted of PBMCs or a T cell subset sorted from them (not recorded which). These TCRs come from a man aged 18 to 35 who had mild COVID-19 (a few samples of this study predate the infection). Cell type and time point are not known. Both conserved end residues are part of each CDR3. A D gene is named only where the DNA matches it firmly. Clone size is given for some rows only: seen once, a few or many times, or a class if the clone is expanded.

15,few,TRBV7-9,TRBJ1-2,NA,TGTGCCAGCAGCTTCGGTTCCGACAGAAACTATGGCTACACCTTC,CASSFGSDRNYGYTF
15,NA,TRBV18,TRBJ2-3,TRBD2,TGTGCCAGCTCACCGTGGACTAGCGGGGCGGATACGCAGTATTTT,CASSPWTSGADTQYF
15,few,TRBV4-1,TRBJ2-1,TRBD2,TGCGCCAGCAGCCCGTTGAGCGGGGGGCTAAATGAGCAGTTCTTC,CASSPLSGGLNEQFF
14,few,TRBV3-1,TRBJ1-2,NA,TGTGCCAGCAGCCAACGGGGGATAGAGGATGGCTACACCTTC,CASSQRGIEDGYTF
15,NA,TRBV4-3,TRBJ2-2,TRBD1,TGCGCCAGCAGCCAAGACAGGGGGCCGGCCGGGGAGCTGTTTTTT,CASSQDRGPAGELFF
16,few,TRBV14,TRBJ1-4,NA,TGTGCCAGCAGCCAAGGAAGAGGCACCTTTAATGAAAAACTGTTTTTT,CASSQGRGTFNEKLFF
14,NA,TRBV7-2,TRBJ1-5,NA,TGTGCCAGCAGCCAGCCACAGGGCAATCAGCCCCAGCATTTT,CASSQPQGNQPQHF
15,few,TRBV27,TRBJ2-5,NA,TGTGCCAGCAGTTTGAGTGTCTTACACCAAGAGACCCAGTACTTC,CASSLSVLHQETQYF
14,few,TRBV2,TRBJ2-3,TRBD2,TGTGCCAGCAGGCGGGGGGGCAGGACAGATACGCAGTATTTT,CASRRGGRTDTQYF
14,few,TRBV5-1,TRBJ2-7,NA,TGCGCCAGCAGCTTGGTGGACCTCTCCTACGAGCAGTACTTC,CASSLVDLSYEQYF
13,NA,TRBV20-1,TRBJ1-5,NA,TGCAGTGCTGTGGGGGATAGCAATCAGCCCCAGCATTTT,CSAVGDSNQPQHF
14,few,TRBV6-6,TRBJ2-5,NA,TGTGCCAGCAGTTACTCGGTCAGGGAAGAGACCCAGTACTTC,CASSYSVREETQYF
15,many,TRBV5-1,TRBJ2-1,TRBD2,TGCGCCAGCAGCTTGGAATTAGCGGGGGTAAATGAGCAGTTCTTC,CASSLELAGVNEQFF
14,few,TRBV5-1,TRBJ1-2,NA,TGCGCCAGCAGCTCCAAAGCGGGTGGCTATGGCTACACCTTC,CASSSKAGGYGYTF
12,few,TRBV12-3/TRBV12-4,TRBJ1-1,NA,TGTGCCAGCAGTGAGCGACATTCTGAAGCTTTCTTT,CASSERHSEAFF
15,many,TRBV5-1,TRBJ2-3,TRBD2,TGCGCCAGCAGCTCCGCGGGGGACAGCACAGATACGCAGTATTTT,CASSSAGDSTDTQYF
15,few,TRBV12-3/TRBV12-4,TRBJ2-1,TRBD1,TGTGCCAGCAGTTTTCTAGGGACAGCCTACAATGAGCAGTTCTTC,CASSFLGTAYNEQFF
11,many,TRBV2,TRBJ2-1,NA,TGTGCCAGCAGTGAGAGGAATGAGCAGTTCTTC,CASSERNEQFF
11,few,TRBV29-1,TRBJ1-1,NA,TGCAGCGTCGCAAAGAACACTGAAGCTTTCTTT,CSVAKNTEAFF
14,NA,TRBV4-1,TRBJ1-2,NA,TGCGCCAGCAGCGCCCCAGGGAGAGACTATGGCTACACCTTC,CASSAPGRDYGYTF
15,many,TRBV25-1,TRBJ1-2,NA,TGTGCCAGCAGTGAAACTGCAGAAGGGGACTATGGCTACACCTTC,CASSETAEGDYGYTF
14,few,TRBV6-2/TRBV6-3,TRBJ2-3,NA,TGTGCCGTATCACGGGTGGCGAGCACAGATACGCAGTATTTT,CAVSRVASTDTQYF
15,few,TRBV7-2,TRBJ1-1,NA,TGTGCCAGCAGTTTTAACGGGCCCCCGCTCACTGAAGCTTTCTTT,CASSFNGPPLTEAFF
18,few,TRBV24-1,TRBJ2-1,TRBD1,TGTGCCACCAGTGACCCCAACCGCGGGACAGGTTCCTACAATGAGCAGTTCTTC,CATSDPNRGTGSYNEQFF
15,NA,TRBV5-1,TRBJ2-1,TRBD2,TGCGCCAGCAGCGCAACCGGGACTAGCAGTGACGAGCAGTTCTTC,CASSATGTSSDEQFF
10,few,TRBV30,TRBJ2-4,NA,TGTGCCTGGGCCGGGGAAATTCCGTACTTC,CAWAGEIPYF
14,NA,TRBV7-2,TRBJ1-4,TRBD1,TGTGCCAGCAGCTACGGGACAGGGGGCGAAAAACTGTTTTTT,CASSYGTGGEKLFF
16,NA,TRBV10-3,TRBJ2-2,NA,TGTGCCATCAGTGAGTCGTGGCAGGGCGGCACCGGGGAGCTGTTTTTT,CAISESWQGGTGELFF
13,few,TRBV9,TRBJ2-3,NA,TGTGCCAGCAGCGTAGCTTTAACAGATACGCAGTATTTT,CASSVALTDTQYF
12,NA,TRBV12-3/TRBV12-4,TRBJ2-7,NA,TGTGCCAGCAGTCCCCGTTTCGACGAGCAGTACTTC,CASSPRFDEQYF
15,few,TRBV5-1,TRBJ2-1,NA,TGCGCCAGCAGCACTGCCCTTTTCGGGGTAAATGAGCAGTTCTTC,CASSTALFGVNEQFF
13,few,TRBV5-5,TRBJ2-7,TRBD1,TGTGCCAGCAACCAGGGACAGGCTTACGAGCAGTACTTC,CASNQGQAYEQYF
15,NA,TRBV4-1,TRBJ2-5,TRBD1,TGCGCCAGCAGCCCGATTGACAGGGTCCGGGAGACCCAGTACTTC,CASSPIDRVRETQYF
17,few,TRBV4-1,TRBJ1-6,NA,TGCGCCAGCAGCCAAGGCCCCTCAGGGAAATTGGATTCACCCCTCCACTTT,CASSQGPSGKLDSPLHF
14,NA,TRBV4-2,TRBJ1-2,NA,TGTGCCAGCAGCCAAGATTCGAACGGCTATGGCTACACCTTC,CASSQDSNGYGYTF
13,few,TRBV7-6,TRBJ2-3,NA,TGTGCCAGCAGCTCCGTTCCCACAGATACGCAGTATTTT,CASSSVPTDTQYF
13,NA,TRBV29-1,TRBJ2-2,NA,TGCAGCTACAGGGCGGGGAACACCGGGGAGCTGTTTTTT,CSYRAGNTGELFF
16,few,TRBV7-6,TRBJ2-1,TRBD2,TGTGCCAGCAGCCGCCGCCTAGCGGGGGAGTACAATGAGCAGTTCTTC,CASSRRLAGEYNEQFF
15,NA,TRBV11-3,TRBJ1-2,NA,TGTGCCAGCAGCCCCGGGGTCCGAATAGTTCTTGGCTACACCTTC,CASSPGVRIVLGYTF
15,many,TRBV4-3,TRBJ2-5,NA,TGCGCCAGCAGCCAAGGGACGGTGTCGGGGGAGACCCAGTACTTC,CASSQGTVSGETQYF